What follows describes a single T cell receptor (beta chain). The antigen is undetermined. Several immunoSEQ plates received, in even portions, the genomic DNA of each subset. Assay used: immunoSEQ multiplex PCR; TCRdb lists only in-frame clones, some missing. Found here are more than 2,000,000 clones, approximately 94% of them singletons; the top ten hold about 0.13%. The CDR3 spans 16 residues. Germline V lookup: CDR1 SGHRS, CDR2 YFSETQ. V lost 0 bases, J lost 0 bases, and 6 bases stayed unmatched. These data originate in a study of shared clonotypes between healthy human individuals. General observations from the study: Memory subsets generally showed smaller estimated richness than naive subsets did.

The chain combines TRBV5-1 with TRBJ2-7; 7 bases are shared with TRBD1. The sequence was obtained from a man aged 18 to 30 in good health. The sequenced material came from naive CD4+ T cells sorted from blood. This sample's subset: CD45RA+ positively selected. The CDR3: CASSLVGAGGSYEQYF. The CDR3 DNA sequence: TGCGCCAGCAGCTTGGTCGGGGCAGGGGGCTCCTACGAGCAGTACTTC.